This TCR beta chain is from a study of response to subunit inactivated influenza vaccine. Study conclusions and caveats: Each seasonal influenza vaccination, the authors suggested, recruits few new T cells.

A single record per CDR3 protein comes from TCRdb applying MiXCR to the RT-PCR reads. The sample includes around 540,000 distinct CDR3 sequences, 10% to 15% of them seen just once. This clonotype turned up a few times. Its matching antigen is unknown. Germline V gene sequence: CDR1 SGDLS, CDR2 YYNGEE. Trimming stripped 0 bases from V and 4 bases from J, with 14 bases between. The CDR3 is 16 residues long. The receptor was isolated from a man aged 45-65 years who received an inactivated influenza vaccine. The material sequenced was PBMCs from blood, taken on the day of vaccination. V usage is TRBV9 and J usage is TRBJ1-5; TRBD1 is a possible D gene (5 bases). The CDR3, as DNA: TGTGCCAGCAGCGTAGGGGGGGTGTTCCGGAATCAGCCCCAGCATTTT. Residues: CASSVGGVFRNQPQHF. The variable domain in full, completed from reference TRBV9 and TRBJ1-5, reads DSGVTQTPKHLITATGQRVTLRCSPRSGDLSVYWYQQSLDQGLQFLIQYYNGEERAKGNILERFSAQQFPDLHSELNLSSLELGDSALYFCASSVGGVFRNQPQHFGDGTRLSIL.